The clone carrying this T cell receptor (beta chain) was counted at least ten times. The antigen is undetermined. Trimming shortened V by 2 bases and J by 4 bases, and 14 bases separated the two germline ends. Germline lookup yields CDR1 LGHNT and CDR2 FRNRAP. The CDR3 is 15 residues long. A process of 5'RACE template switching, which added a universal primer site and UMIs, was used to make TCR cDNA. TCRdb reanalysed the 5' RACE reads using MiXCR and keeps one entry per CDR3 protein. The data show 250,000 to 300,000 distinct CDR3 sequences, 7.5% to 9% seen once. These data are taken from a study of T cells after yellow fever vaccination. Turning to the study itself: Some fractions had low cell numbers, and these were prepared with SMART-Seq v4 Ultra Low Input.

Study-wide findings and caveats: Reappearance after the booster was observed for most primary-vaccination clones (around 95% CD4, about 86% CD8). The bulk population could contribute abundant contaminating clonotypes to FACS-sorted repertoires.

The sequenced sample was CD4+ T cells sorted from PBMCs, obtained 5 days after the yellow fever booster vaccination. The sequence came from a man between 18 and 29 years old who received the YFV17D yellow fever vaccine. The chain couples TRBV12-5 to TRBJ1-1; the D gene is possibly TRBD1 (5 bases). In DNA, the CDR3 is TGTGCTAGTGGTTTGCCGGGCCATGGGGCCACTGAAGCTTTCTTT. Its protein is CASGLPGHGATEAFF.